Listed below are T cell receptor beta chains from one sample, sequenced in a study of regulatory T cells in long-lasting Graves disease. Each CDR3 protein gets one entry after TCRdb re-called the multiplex PCR reads with MiXCR. This table holds about 470,000 distinct CDR3 sequences, roughly 20% found once. The sequencing here drew on peripheral blood mononuclear cells (PBMCs), taken when the disease was refractory, from a patient treated with antithyroid drugs. The receptors originated from a female donor with Graves disease. Both conserved end residues are part of each CDR3. Each record gives: CDR3 protein, CDR3 DNA, clone size, D gene, V gene, J gene, CDR3 length. A D gene is named only where the DNA matches it firmly. The listing skips clone size in some rows; elsewhere it reads once, few, many or a size class.

CASSSPLGTFSNQPQHF	TGTGCCAGCAGTTCCCCCTTGGGGACCTTTAGCAATCAGCCCCAGCATTTT	many	-	TRBV28	TRBJ1-5	17
CASSTWPAGGPTYEQYF	TGTGCCAGCAGCACCTGGCCAGCGGGAGGGCCTACCTACGAGCAGTACTTC	many	TRBD2	TRBV11-2	TRBJ2-7	17
CASTEQGQSVLGYTF	TGTGCCAGCACCGAACAGGGACAGAGCGTTCTTGGCTACACCTTC	many	TRBD1	TRBV2	TRBJ1-2	15
CASSLMQNTEAFF	TGTGCCAGCAGCTTAATGCAGAACACTGAAGCTTTCTTT	many	-	TRBV5-6	TRBJ1-1	13
CASSERFRFSAPNTEAFF	TGTGCCAGCAGTGAAAGGTTTCGGTTCTCGGCACCGAACACTGAAGCTTTCTTT	many	-	TRBV6-1	TRBJ1-1	18
CASSYSAVFGQGADTEAFF	TGTGCCAGCAGTTACTCGGCCGTTTTCGGACAGGGGGCCGACACTGAAGCTTTCTTT	-	TRBD1	TRBV6-5	TRBJ1-1	19
CASSLGQGLTGELFF	TGTGCCAGCAGCTTGGGACAGGGCCTCACCGGGGAGCTGTTTTTT	few	TRBD1	TRBV5-8	TRBJ2-2	15
CASRPPGIHTEAFF	TGTGCCAGCAGGCCCCCAGGGATACACACTGAAGCTTTCTTT	many	-	TRBV6-1	TRBJ1-1	14
CATSIDTNTEAFF	TGTGCCACCAGCATAGACACCAACACTGAAGCTTTCTTT	-	-	TRBV15	TRBJ1-1	13
CASSFGGLAGVEQYF	TGTGCCAGCAGTTTTGGGGGACTAGCGGGAGTCGAGCAGTACTTC	many	TRBD2	TRBV28	TRBJ2-7	15
CASSRTSGRSENEQFF	TGCGCCAGCAGCAGGACTAGCGGGAGGTCCGAAAATGAGCAGTTCTTC	-	TRBD2	TRBV5-1	TRBJ2-1	16
CASSEYDRALEQYF	TGTGCCAGCAGTGAATATGACAGGGCTCTCGAGCAGTACTTC	few	TRBD1	TRBV25-1	TRBJ2-7	14
CASSFRGGNTEAFF	TGTGCCAGCAGTTTCCGAGGCGGGAACACTGAAGCTTTCTTT	many	-	TRBV5-1	TRBJ1-1	14
CASSPQEGPIYEQYF	TGTGCCAGCAGTCCCCAGGAGGGACCCATCTACGAGCAGTACTTC	few	-	TRBV25-1	TRBJ2-7	15
CASSLMGLAGGGDTQYF	TGTGCCAGCAGCTTAATGGGACTAGCGGGAGGAGGAGATACGCAGTATTTT	-	TRBD2	TRBV7-3	TRBJ2-3	17
CATYSGVGGRGNQPQHF	TGTGCCACCTATTCGGGTGTGGGAGGGAGGGGCAATCAGCCCCAGCATTTT	many	-	TRBV28	TRBJ1-5	17
CASSMSPLAGGAPGELFF	TGTGCCAGTAGTATGTCCCCCCTAGCGGGAGGTGCGCCCGGGGAGCTGTTTTTT	few	TRBD2	TRBV19	TRBJ2-2	18
CASSVRGHDSPLHF	TGTGCCAGCAGCGTCAGGGGGCATGATTCACCCCTCCACTTT	-	TRBD1	TRBV9	TRBJ1-6	14
CASSLREVNYGYTF	TGTGCCAGCAGTTTAAGAGAGGTTAACTATGGCTACACCTTC	-	-	TRBV28	TRBJ1-2	14
CSVEDPRTGSYEQYF	TGCAGCGTTGAAGATCCGAGGACAGGGAGTTACGAGCAGTACTTC	-	TRBD1	TRBV29-1	TRBJ2-7	15
CASRKQGFGTDTQYF	TGTGCCAGCAGGAAACAGGGTTTTGGCACAGATACGCAGTATTTT	few	-	TRBV12-3/TRBV12-4	TRBJ2-3	15
CASSWGRVISNQPQHF	TGTGCCAGCAGCTGGGGAAGGGTGATTAGCAATCAGCCCCAGCATTTT	few	-	TRBV7-9	TRBJ1-5	16
CASSFQVGGYEQYF	TGTGCCAGCAGTTTCCAGGTGGGAGGATACGAGCAGTACTTC	many	-	TRBV28	TRBJ2-7	14
CASSHSGQRYEQYF	TGTGCCAGCAGCCACTCGGGACAGCGCTACGAGCAGTACTTC	many	TRBD1	TRBV12-3/TRBV12-4	TRBJ2-7	14
CASSLAGITYNEQFF	TGTGCCAGCAGCTTAGCAGGGATCACCTACAATGAGCAGTTCTTC	-	-	TRBV7-6	TRBJ2-1	15
CASSPTRQGRDAFF	TGTGCCAGCAGCCCTACTCGGCAGGGCCGAGACGCTTTCTTT	many	-	TRBV7-6	TRBJ1-1	14
CASSPLRDRVVHEQFF	TGTGCCAGCTCACCGCTCCGGGACAGGGTTGTACATGAGCAGTTCTTC	-	TRBD1	TRBV18	TRBJ2-1	16
CASSFRRGTETQYF	TGTGCCAGCAGCTTTAGGAGGGGAACGGAGACCCAGTACTTC	few	-	TRBV7-2	TRBJ2-5	14
CASRDRGRLLNTEAFF	TGTGCCAGCCGGGACAGGGGGCGGCTCTTGAACACTGAAGCTTTCTTT	many	TRBD1	TRBV6-1	TRBJ1-1	16
CASSIDRVGNQPQHF	TGTGCCAGTAGTATCGACAGGGTGGGCAATCAGCCCCAGCATTTT	few	TRBD1	TRBV19	TRBJ1-5	15
CASSEYRGVKGTGELFF	TGTGCCAGCAGTGAATATAGGGGGGTAAAGGGTACCGGGGAGCTGTTTTTT	few	-	TRBV25-1	TRBJ2-2	17